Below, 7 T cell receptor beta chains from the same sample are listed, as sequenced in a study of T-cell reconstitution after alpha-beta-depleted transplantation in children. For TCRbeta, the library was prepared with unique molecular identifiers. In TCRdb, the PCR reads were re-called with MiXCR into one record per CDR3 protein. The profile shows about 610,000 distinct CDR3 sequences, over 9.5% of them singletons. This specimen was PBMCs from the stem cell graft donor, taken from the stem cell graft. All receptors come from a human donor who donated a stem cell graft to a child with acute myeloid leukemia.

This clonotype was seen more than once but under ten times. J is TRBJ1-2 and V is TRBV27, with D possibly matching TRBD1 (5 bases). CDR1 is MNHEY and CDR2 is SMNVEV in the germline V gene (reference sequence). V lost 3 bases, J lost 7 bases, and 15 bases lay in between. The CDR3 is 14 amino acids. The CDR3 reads CASSFTALRGGYTF. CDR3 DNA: TGTGCCAGCAGTTTTACCGCTCTTAGGGGTGGCTACACCTTC.

The CDR3 DNA reads TGCAGCGTTGGGGAGAGTGGCGGGGAGCTGTTTTTT. Translation: CSVGESGGELFF. The chain has TRBV29-1 and TRBJ2-2; maybe TRBD2 (5 bases). There are 12 residues in the CDR3. Trimming removed 4 bases at V and 7 bases at J, with 10 bases between. In germline, CDR1 is SQVTM, CDR2 ANQGSEA.

CDR3 loop: CASSVESRGASGNTIYF. The CDR3, as DNA: TGTGCCAGCAGCGTAGAAAGTAGGGGCGCGAGTGGAAACACCATATATTTT. The rearrangement joins TRBV9 to TRBJ1-3; a weak D match, TRBD1 (5 bases). Between the trimmed V and J ends, which lost 0 bases and 3 bases, there was a span of 16 bases. The germline V gene encodes CDR1 SGDLS and CDR2 YYNGEE. CDR3 length equals 17 residues.

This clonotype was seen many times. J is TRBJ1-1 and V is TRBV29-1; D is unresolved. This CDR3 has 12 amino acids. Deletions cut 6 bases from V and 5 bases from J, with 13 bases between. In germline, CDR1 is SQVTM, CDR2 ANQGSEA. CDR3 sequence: CSVSQTSTEAFF. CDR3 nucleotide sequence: TGCAGCGTAAGCCAGACTTCGACTGAAGCTTTCTTT.

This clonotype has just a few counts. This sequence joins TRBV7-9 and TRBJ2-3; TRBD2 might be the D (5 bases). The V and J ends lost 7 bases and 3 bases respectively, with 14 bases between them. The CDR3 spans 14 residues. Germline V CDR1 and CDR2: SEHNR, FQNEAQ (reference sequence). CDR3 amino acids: CASKIEGTTDTQYF. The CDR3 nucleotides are TGTGCCAGCAAAATTGAGGGAACAACAGATACGCAGTATTTT. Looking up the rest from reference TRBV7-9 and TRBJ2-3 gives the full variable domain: DTGVSQNPRHKITKRGQNVTFRCDPISEHNRLYWYRQTLGQGPEFLTYFQNEAQLEKSRLLSDRFSAERPKGSFSTLEIQRTEQGDSAMYLCASKIEGTTDTQYFGPGTRLTVL.

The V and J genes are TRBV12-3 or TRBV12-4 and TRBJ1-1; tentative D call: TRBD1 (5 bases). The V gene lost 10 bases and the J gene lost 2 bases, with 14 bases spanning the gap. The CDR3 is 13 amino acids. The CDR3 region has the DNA TGTGCCACCATGAAGACAGCAAACACTGAAGCTTTCTTT. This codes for CATMKTANTEAFF.

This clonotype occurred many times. CDR3 region: CASSTLAGDNDEQFF. The CDR3, as DNA: TGTGCCAGCAGCACACTAGCGGGAGACAACGATGAGCAGTTCTTC. The chain uses TRBV7-2 and TRBJ2-1, with TRBD2 identical over 11 bases. With 5 bases clipped from V and 8 bases from J, the junction kept 8 bases outside the gene matches. The CDR3 has 15 amino acids. Per the germline V gene, CDR1 is SGHTA and CDR2 is FQGNSA.